This T cell receptor (beta chain) was captured by sequencing in a study of blood T cells in healthy people across ages. Study-level results: Age showed a roughly linear inverse relationship with TCR beta diversity per million T cells.

With a J-beta primer mix and a sample-barcoded 5' primer, a second PCR ran about 7 to 12 cycles. The template-switch adaptor, which had 12 random nucleotides, put a tag on each cDNA molecule. MiXCR was run by TCRdb on the 5' RACE reads, yielding one entry per CDR3 protein. The sample holds roughly 1,800,000 distinct CDR3 sequences; around 50% are singletons and the top ten take roughly 2%. The germline V gene encodes CDR1 SQVTM and CDR2 ANQGSEA. CDR3 size: 18 residues. V shed 6 bases, J shed 4 bases, and the junction held 17 bases outside the gene matches. Turning to this clonotype: Its target is unknown.

The source material was blood. The V gene is TRBV29-1, the J gene TRBJ2-3; 12 bases line up with TRBD1. This clonotype originated in a middle-aged woman in good health. CDR3 in DNA: TGCAGCGTCTTCGGGACAGGGGGCGCGGGGGAAGCGCCAGATACGCAGTATTTT. It specifies CSVFGTGGAGEAPDTQYF.